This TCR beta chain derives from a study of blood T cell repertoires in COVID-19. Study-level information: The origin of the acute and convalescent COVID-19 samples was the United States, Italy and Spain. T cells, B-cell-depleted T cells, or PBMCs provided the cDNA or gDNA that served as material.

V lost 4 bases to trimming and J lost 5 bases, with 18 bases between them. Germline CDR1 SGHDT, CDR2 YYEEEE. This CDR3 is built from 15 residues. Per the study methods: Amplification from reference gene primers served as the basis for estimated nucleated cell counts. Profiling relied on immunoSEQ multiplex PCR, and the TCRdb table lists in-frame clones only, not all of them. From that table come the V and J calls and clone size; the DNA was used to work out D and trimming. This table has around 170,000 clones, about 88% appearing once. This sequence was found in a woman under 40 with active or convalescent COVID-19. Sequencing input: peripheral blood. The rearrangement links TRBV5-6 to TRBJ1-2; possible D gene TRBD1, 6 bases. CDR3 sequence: CASSNYIGQHYGYTF. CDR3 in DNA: TGTGCCAGCAGCAACTACATTGGACAGCATTATGGCTACACCTTC.